This TCR beta chain was recorded in a study of early T cells in non-severe SARS-CoV-2 infection. Study context: The authors sequenced bulk RNA from unsorted whole blood, leaving chains unpaired. Whole-study results and caveats: Anti-spike CD8 responses were favored in VDJdb matching, and private and CD4 specificities were missed.

With respect to this clonotype: Its antigen remains unidentified.

Unique molecular identifiers were affixed to single, distinct cDNA molecules. TCRdb ran MiXCR on the 5' RACE reads and lists one entry per CDR3 protein. The repertoire consists of about 42,000 distinct CDR3 sequences, with about 6% occurring once and the leading ten covering about 8.3%. V was pared by 0 bases and J by 3 bases, with 7 bases between. Germline V gene sequence: CDR1 SGHRS, CDR2 YFSETQ. The CDR3 runs 13 residues. This clonotype was sampled from an adult who was a healthcare worker with PCR-confirmed SARS-CoV-2 infection or an uninfected control (not recorded which). The sample consisted of whole blood, taken at baseline. The chain carries TRBV5-1 and TRBJ2-7; TRBD2 is a possible D gene (5 bases). The CDR3 loop reads CASSLVEDYEQYF. CDR3 bases: TGCGCCAGCAGCTTGGTGGAGGACTACGAGCAGTACTTC.